These 11 T cell receptor beta chains originate from one sample sequenced in a study of blood T cell repertoires in COVID-19. The repertoire was sequenced with immunoSEQ multiplex PCR; TCRdb's copy has only in-frame clones and lacks some. The sample contains 40,000 or so clones, nearly 90% of which appear only once. Sequencing input: peripheral blood. These receptors originate from a man in his sixties with active or convalescent COVID-19.

The V and J genes are TRBV2 and TRBJ2-5; tentatively, D is TRBD1 (5 bases). V was clipped by 7 bases and J by 3 bases, with 12 bases between them. Germline V gives CDR1 SNHLY, CDR2 FYNNEI. The CDR3 is 13 residues long. CDR3 DNA: TGTGCCAGCACCGCAGGGTCCGAAGAGACCCAGTACTTC. It encodes CASTAGSEETQYF.

On this clone: The limits of the CDR3 on the DNA are not certain, so only TCRdb's listed CDR3 is given. CDR3 amino acids: CAYTCRGLFNSPLHF. The chain employs TRBV21-1 and TRBJ1-6; the table's D call of TRBD1 was not tested on the DNA. TRBV21-1 is listed as a pseudogene. Inclusive of both ends, the CDR3 amounts to 15 amino acids.

In this sample, this clone turned up once. This chain uses TRBV28 with TRBJ2-7; 7 positions match TRBD2. Germline V gene lookup returns CDR1 MDHEN and CDR2 SYDVKM. With 9 bases clipped from V and 3 bases from J, the junction kept 5 bases outside the gene matches. There are 12 residues in the CDR3. The DNA of the CDR3 is TGTGCCAGTCTGGGGGGGGACTACGAGCAGTACTTC. Amino acids: CASLGGDYEQYF.

The CDR3 DNA is TGTGCCAGTAGTATCCCTAGCGGCACGCAGTATTTT. Encoded protein: CASSIPSGTQYF. The V call is TRBV19, the J call TRBJ2-3; 7 positions agree with TRBD2. V shed 3 bases and J 9 bases; nucleotides not matched to a gene: 3. Per the germline V gene, CDR1 is LNHDA and CDR2 is SQIVND (reference sequence). The CDR3 sequence is 12 residues long.

V and J are TRBV30 and TRBJ1-3; D perhaps matches TRBD1 (5 bases). The CDR3 consists of 15 residues. Germline V gene sequence: CDR1 GTSNPN, CDR2 SVGIG (reference sequence). Trimming took 2 bases from V and 5 from J, leaving 16 bases between them. CDR3 amino acids: CAWSIQGLFRNTIYF. The CDR3 DNA is TGTGCCTGGAGTATCCAGGGACTGTTTAGAAACACCATATATTTT.

V and J are TRBV28 and TRBJ2-7; 8 bases are shared with TRBD1. Per germline, CDR1 MDHEN and CDR2 SYDVKM. CDR3 length: 13 amino acids. Unmatched junction bases numbered 0, after V lost 5 bases and J lost 0 bases. CDR3 amino acids: CASSGTGSYEQYF. In DNA, the CDR3 is TGTGCCAGCAGTGGGACAGGCTCCTACGAGCAGTACTTC. Full variable domain (missing parts from reference TRBV28 and TRBJ2-7): DVKVTQSSRYLVKRTGEKVFLECVQDMDHENMFWYRQDPGLGLRLIYFSYDVKMKEKGDIPEGYSVSREKKERFSLILESASTNQTSMYLCASSGTGSYEQYFGPGTRLTVT.

This chain connects TRBV4-1 to TRBJ2-1; the match to TRBD2 covers 10 bases. The germline V gene has CDR1 MGHRA and CDR2 YSYEKL. Germline trimming cut 1 base from V and 8 bases from J; bases unmatched to any gene: 8. There are 16 residues in the CDR3. CDR3 sequence: CASSQVGLAGVDEQFF. CDR3 DNA: TGCGCCAGCAGCCAAGTTGGGCTAGCGGGAGTTGATGAGCAGTTCTTC.

This chain joins TRBV7-8 and TRBJ1-2; 7 bases match TRBD1. Germline V gene sequence: CDR1 SGHVS, CDR2 FQNEAQ. The V segment lost 2 bases and the J segment 4 bases; nucleotides outside the gene matches: 10. The CDR3 length is 16 residues. The CDR3 DNA follows: TGTGCCAGCAGCTTAAGTCCACAGGGGAAGGCCTATGGCTACACCTTC. Its protein product is CASSLSPQGKAYGYTF.

This sequence joins TRBV5-6 and TRBJ2-7; weak D call: TRBD1 (5 bases). Germline CDR1 SGHDT, CDR2 YYEEEE. Trimming left V 3 bases short and J 2 bases short, with 9 bases between. This CDR3 spans 13 amino acids. CDR3 region: CASSYDRAYEQYF. CDR3 DNA sequence: TGTGCCAGCAGCTATGACAGAGCCTACGAGCAGTACTTC.

This clone was counted once. The V call is TRBV15, the J call TRBJ2-1; 7 bases line up with TRBD2. This CDR3 is 14 amino acids long. Germline V gene lookup returns CDR1 LNHNV and CDR2 YYDKDF (reference sequence). J lost 10 bases, V lost 7 bases, and 13 bases had no gene match. Written as DNA, the CDR3 is TGTGCCACCAACGAGCGGGACTACACACGGGAGCAGTTCTTC. Protein: CATNERDYTREQFF.

This chain uses TRBV5-4 with TRBJ2-5, with 9 nucleotides matching TRBD2. V dropped 9 bases and J dropped 6; count of bases not matched to a gene: 12. Germline V gene data show CDR1 as SGHNT and CDR2 as YYREEE (reference sequence). CDR3 length: 14 residues. The CDR3 nucleotides are TGTGCCACAGCGGCGGGAGGGCCTCCGAAGACCCAGTACTTC. Its translation: CATAAGGPPKTQYF.